This TCR beta chain came from a study of cytomegalovirus exposure and HLA in healthy donors (dated by TCRdb to 2017 to 2019). About the investigation overall: An earlier analysis of 587 of the donors reported approximately 260 Gb of sequence data and around 100 million unique TCR beta sequences obtained from 180 million or so T cells. An early release that covered about 640 HLA-typed donors contained approximately 300 gigabases of sequencing data and roughly 84 million unique TCR sequences. The genetic ancestry cluster associated with self-reported Caucasian donors included approximately 85% of the approximately 400 genotyped donors. The aim of the study was to test whether cataloging public T cell receptors could identify signatures of past pathogen exposure. The study used immunosequencing to profile the T cell repertoires of under 700 subjects and linked those repertoires to cytomegalovirus serostatus. A separate validation cohort of over 95 different subjects was used in addition to the roughly 700-subject first cohort. To predict cytomegalovirus infection status, the study combined high-throughput TCR immunosequencing, statistical association of individual TCRs with disease status, and machine learning. To study patterns of TCR occurrence, a later analysis re-analyzed previously published TCR beta repertoires from 600 to 750 donors and added high-resolution HLA genotyping. In the later analysis, no new phenotypic data were used to find candidate immune exposures; instead, reliance was placed on TCR beta sequences and their occurrence across donors. An earlier analysis of around 540 of the donors applied high-throughput TCR beta sequencing to assess whether each TCR beta V gene segment acted as functional or pseudogenic. Donor age, sex, ethnicity and CMV serostatus were collected together with the repertoire data. Genome-wide SNP genotypes for about three fifths of the roughly 670 donors were used in a later genetic analysis, which treated that subset as a discovery cohort. Every repertoire in the discovery cohort had been generated on one and the same sequencing platform. Both class I and class II loci were covered by HLA typing, at four-digit resolution. The number of donors typed differed by locus, with about 629-630 for A, B, C, DRB1 and DQB1, more than 500 for DQA1, 606 for DPA1, and roughly 450 for DPB1. About five DR-DQ haplotypes were treated as single units for association and clustering because of strong linkage in the cohort. Across under 500 genotyped donors of the cohort, an average of about 240,000 unique TCR beta nucleotide sequences per donor were sequenced, and about a sixth of those sequences were non-productive.

Per the germline V gene, SGHAT is the CDR1 and FQNNGV is the CDR2. There are 15 amino acids in the CDR3, from cysteine to phenylalanine inclusive. Only CDR3 DNA remains: 45 bases, in frame from the first base. Trimming at the junction amounts to 6 bases on V and 2 bases on J, and the germline ends lie 16 bases apart. Libraries were made using the immunoSEQ multiplex PCR assay. The multiplex PCR relied on a mix of 60 forward primers for TCR Vbeta segments and 13 reverse primers for TCR Jbeta segments. The CDR3 region of rearranged TCR beta genes was amplified from genomic DNA with a multiplex PCR assay. The amplified TCR beta libraries were sequenced on the Illumina HiSeq System as 87-base-pair reads. In the authors' own workflow: Across the roughly 640 repertoires, a later analysis counted 78 million or so unique TCR beta chains, 9.5 million to 12 million of which were shared by at least two donors. A nearest-neighbor algorithm error-corrected the raw reads and collapsed the reads into unique sequences, merging closely related sequences to remove PCR and sequencing errors. CDR3 sequences were aligned to IMGT reference sequences to assign V, D and J gene segments. Each retained sequence needed at least a six-nucleotide match to both a V gene segment and a J gene segment. Rearrangements were classified as productive when the CDR3 lacked stop codons and remained in frame with V and J, and all other rearrangements were classified as non-productive. Following IMGT convention, CDR3 was defined as the stretch from the second conserved V-encoded cysteine up to the conserved J-encoded phenylalanine. The earlier analysis of a few hundred of the donors excluded any sequence lacking an unambiguous match to a single V gene segment. In an earlier analysis of a few hundred of the donors, V segments were called functional above 56.7% productive rearrangements and were called segregating when the between-donor standard deviation exceeded 5%. A statistical classification framework was built for diagnosing cytomegalovirus status from the catalog of TCR beta chain sequences. V and J gene assignment, in a later analysis, came from comparing TCR nucleotide sequences with IMGT/GENE-DB human TR gene sequences. A later analysis assigned CDR3 sequences and most-parsimonious VDJ recombination scenarios with the TCRdist pipeline. In a later analysis, each TCR beta chain was defined by its CDR3 amino acid sequence together with its V-gene family, and reads without a unique V-gene family were excluded. As a way to deal with suspected cross-contamination and a sequencing artifact, a later analysis dropped 450 to 600 nucleotide sequences that were highly shared and had low generation probability. A later analysis calculated a clonal expansion index for each public chain from normalized within-repertoire ranks of inferred template counts. Generation probabilities in a later analysis came from a VDJ recombination model fitted to out-of-frame rearrangements, and those results were checked against IGoR. In a later analysis, TCR-TCR, TCR-HLA and TCR-CMV co-occurrence was scored with hypergeometric tests, and a repertoire-size bias correction was applied to TCR pairs. In a later analysis, false discovery rates were estimated by permuting HLA or CMV assignments 20 times. In a later analysis, co-occurring TCRs were grouped using DBSCAN, and TCRdist sequence similarity was added for clustering within HLA-allele-positive subsets. For co-occurrence clustering, repertoires with fewer than 30,000 or more than 120,000 public chains were excluded, along with roughly 5 repertoires with anomalous nucleotide sharing. TCRdb took this table from immuneACCESS and kept in-frame rearrangements with V and J called. Such tables lack part of the clones; where checked against another copy, unresolved V genes explain under half of the gap, and the rest is unexplained. That table furnishes V, J and clone size, whereas the DNA furnished D and trimming. This sample gives about 170,000 clones in total; more than 70% of them show up just once. 1.5% of the sample belongs to the ten largest clones.

Broad study findings and their caveats: When HLA alleles, especially DR and DQ, strongly co-occurred, attributing TCR associations to individual alleles was difficult. According to a later analysis, parvovirus B19, influenza, CMV and Epstein-Barr virus appeared linked to several top co-occurrence clusters. The authors suggested that the approach could potentially be generalized to other disease states and immunological phenotypes. Because the 87-base-pair reads could not distinguish some IMGT-functional V segments, including TRBV6-2 and TRBV6-3, those segments were excluded. A later analysis associated 16,951 TCR beta sequences with specific HLA alleles at a false discovery rate of 0.05. Most TCR sequences were seen in very few donors, while some public TCRs were found in many individuals. Because counts were too low, approximately 15 rarely observed V segments, including chromosome 9 orphons, were excluded from the earlier analysis of some 590 of the donors. The study listed 150 to 200 TCR beta chains as associated with cytomegalovirus. In a later analysis, the rate of TCR association differed among HLA loci, with DRB1 alleles having the most associated TCRs and HLA-C alleles having the fewest. A later genetic analysis associated a missense DCLRE1C variant with V-gene and J-gene trimming of TCR beta chains, and an independent cohort replicated the association. According to a later analysis, most CMV-associated TCR beta chains appeared to be HLA-restricted, and the HLA associations seemed to be driven largely by CMV exposure. This cohort had only TCR beta chains sequenced, and the lack of alpha or paired-chain data limited which features could be detected. The classifier was reported to diagnose cytomegalovirus status with high specificity and sensitivity in both the original and validation cohorts. In an earlier analysis of about 600 of the donors, most TCR beta V segments appeared in productive rearrangements about 87% or about 30% of the time, broadly matching IMGT annotations. Presence/absence analyses assumed roughly uniform sequencing depth across donors, an assumption that may not hold. The sequencing pipeline was judged likely to have produced a cluster of highly shared sequence variants as a technical artifact. A further reported finding was that TCR beta sequences accurately predicted the HLA-A and HLA-B alleles for most subjects in the first cohort. A few of the identified cytomegalovirus-associated TCR beta chains were confirmed in vitro to be specific for cytomegalovirus antigens. According to a later genetic analysis, donors in an Asian-associated ancestry cluster had fewer N-insertions in productive TCRs than the roughly 670-donor mean. A later analysis found that HLA-associated TCR beta chains were more clonally expanded and had lower generation probabilities than equally common non-associated chains. Correlated functional status among segregating V segments might be attributable to linkage disequilibrium, but an unknown experimental factor could not be ruled out. HLA typing was unavailable for some donors at each locus, so association tests used only the typed subset. The only immune exposure information available for the cohort was CMV serostatus.

Worth noting for this clone: This clone's antigen is unknown. Base qualities are missing; no much larger clone stands one base away.

The cohort consisted of approximately 690 healthy bone marrow donors. Cohort members were all nominally healthy when sampled, although unrecorded immune exposures were likely present. The donor tested CMV seronegative and was one of the 352 seronegative cohort members. Every donor gave a peripheral blood sample, and the peripheral blood mononuclear cells from that sample were used for TCR beta sequencing. The Qiagen DNeasy Blood Extraction Kit was used to extract genomic DNA from the blood cell samples. Sample: PBMCs. This chain joins TRBV11-2 to TRBJ2-5; TRBD2 could be the D gene, as 5 bases match. This TCR was sampled from a girl aged 5 to 17 in good health and CMV-seronegative. The encoded CDR3 is CASSYPPSTQETQYF. At the DNA level, the sequence is TGTGCCAGCAGTTACCCGCCTAGCACACAAGAGACCCAGTACTTC.